This T cell receptor (beta chain) originates from a study of STAT3 mutations in large granular lymphocyte leukemia. Study background: Roughly two fifths of treated T-LGLL patients showed hematologic response to immunosuppression.

The V segment lost 1 base and the J segment 4 bases; nucleotides outside the gene matches: 7. CDR1 and CDR2 from the germline V gene are SEHNR and FQNEAQ (reference sequence). The CDR3 is 16 amino acids. The assay was immunoSEQ multiplex PCR, and TCRdb's table has in-frame clones only and misses some. Found here are some 13,000 clones, roughly 90% of them singletons; the top ten hold approximately 35%. Remarks on this clone: Its target is unknown.

Study outcomes and limitations: In T-cell large granular lymphocyte leukemia, about half of patients showed multiple immunodominant subclonotypes.

The V gene is TRBV7-9, the J gene TRBJ1-1; 9 nucleotides match TRBD1. The sample consisted of peripheral blood mononuclear cells. This TCR was recovered from a man aged 40-50 years with T-cell large granular lymphocyte leukemia. Some clones in this sample may be carry-over from other donors' samples. The CDR3 DNA sequence: TGTGCCAGCAGCTTAGTGGGACAGGGATATAGCACTGAAGCTTTCTTT. Amino acid sequence: CASSLVGQGYSTEAFF.